The sequence of this T cell receptor beta chain was determined in a study of T-cell memory formation after mild COVID-19. Study at large: TCR clusters showed largely donor specificity. Study conclusions and caveats: Clones that shrank (day 15 to 85) were balanced CD4/CD8, whereas later expanders leaned CD4+. Memory from before infection featured some responding clones, which suggests cross-reactive memory joined.

The CDR3 spans 15 residues. The V and J ends lost 6 bases and 5 bases, in that order; junction bases with no gene match: 7. Germline-derived CDR1 and CDR2 are MNHEY and SVGAGI. Worth noting for this clonotype: Its specificity is not known.

UMIs and sample barcodes were carried by the TCR alpha and TCR beta cDNA libraries that 5'RACE produced using constant-segment primers. MiXCR was run by TCRdb on the 5' RACE reads, yielding one entry per CDR3 protein. The sample includes approximately 260,000 distinct CDR3 sequences, 16% of them seen just once. The specimen sequenced was PBMCs or a T cell subset sorted from them (not recorded which). The receptor was derived from a man younger than 35 who had mild COVID-19 (a few samples of this study predate the infection). Cell type and time point are not known. The rearrangement uses TRBV6-5 and TRBJ1-5, with TRBD1 identical over 10 bases. CDR3 DNA sequence: TGTGCCAGCAGACGTCGGGACAGGGGTGATCAGCCCCAGCATTTT. Translating it yields CASRRRDRGDQPQHF.